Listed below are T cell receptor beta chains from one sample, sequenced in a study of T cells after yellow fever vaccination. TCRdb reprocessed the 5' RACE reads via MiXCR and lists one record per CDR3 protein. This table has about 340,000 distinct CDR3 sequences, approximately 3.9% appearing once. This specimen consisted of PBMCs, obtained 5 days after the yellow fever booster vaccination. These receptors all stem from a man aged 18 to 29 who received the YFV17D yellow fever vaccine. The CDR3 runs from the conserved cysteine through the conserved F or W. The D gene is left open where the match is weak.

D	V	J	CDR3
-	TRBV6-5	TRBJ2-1	CASKGLWGSTIAEQFF
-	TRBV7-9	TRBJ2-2	CASSSRQNTGELFF
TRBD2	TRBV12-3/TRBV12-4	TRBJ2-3	CASSSPSGAGVPDTQYF
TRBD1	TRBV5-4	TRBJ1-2	CASSFPDRDSYGYTF
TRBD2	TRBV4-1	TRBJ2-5	CASSQASQGGGARKTQYF
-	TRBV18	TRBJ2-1	CASSPLGHEQFF
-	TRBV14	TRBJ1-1	CASSHLIRDEFTEAFF
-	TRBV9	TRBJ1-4	CASSPYYTDTGEKLFF
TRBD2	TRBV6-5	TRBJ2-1	CASSYTGGTYNEQFF
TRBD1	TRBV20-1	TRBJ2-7	CSAPGQGIEQYF
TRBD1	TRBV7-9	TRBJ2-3	CASSSNIGTASTDTQYF
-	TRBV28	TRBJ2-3	CAGKAGTSTDTQYF
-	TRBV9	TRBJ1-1	CASNRGSGETEAFF
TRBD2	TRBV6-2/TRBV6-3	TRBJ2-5	CASSYEGGVETQYF
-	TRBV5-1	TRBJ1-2	CASSLDRENYGYTF
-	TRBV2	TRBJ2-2	CASSVRRGSPGELFF
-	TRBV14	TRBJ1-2	CASSQAGNSYTF
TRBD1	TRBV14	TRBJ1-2	CASSQDLGTGMGRGYTF
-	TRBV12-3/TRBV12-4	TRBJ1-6	CASSAHGPWTPLHF
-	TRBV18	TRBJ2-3	CASSPPTRQPYF
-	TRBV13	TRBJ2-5	CASSRGVQTQETQYF
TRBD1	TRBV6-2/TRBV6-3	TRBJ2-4	CASSYTETGSDIQYF
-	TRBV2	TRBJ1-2	CASSVESNYGYTF
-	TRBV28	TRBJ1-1	CASRPGQSRTEAFF
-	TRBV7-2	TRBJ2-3	CASSFDGGTQYF
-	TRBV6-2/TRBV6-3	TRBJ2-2	CASSYTPEELFF
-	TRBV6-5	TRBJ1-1	CASTRAPDTEAFF
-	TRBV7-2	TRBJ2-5	CASSSLWTQYF
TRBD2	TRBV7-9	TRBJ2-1	CASRLALGQRTSGSYNEQFF
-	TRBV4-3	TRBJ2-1	CASSPLGGGDYNEQFF
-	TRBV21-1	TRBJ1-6	CASSPRAFSDSPLHF
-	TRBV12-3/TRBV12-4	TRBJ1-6	CASRKDRDGHNSPLHF